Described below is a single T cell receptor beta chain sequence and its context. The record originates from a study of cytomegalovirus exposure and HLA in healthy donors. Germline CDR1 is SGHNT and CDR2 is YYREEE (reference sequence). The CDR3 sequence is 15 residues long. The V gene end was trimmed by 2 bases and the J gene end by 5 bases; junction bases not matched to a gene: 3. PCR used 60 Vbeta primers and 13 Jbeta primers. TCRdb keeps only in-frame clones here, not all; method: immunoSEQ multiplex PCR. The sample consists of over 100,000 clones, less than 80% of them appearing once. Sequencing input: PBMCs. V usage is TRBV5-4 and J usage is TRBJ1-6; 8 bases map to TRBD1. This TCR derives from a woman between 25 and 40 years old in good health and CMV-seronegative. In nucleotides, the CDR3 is TGTGCCAGCAGCTTTGCGACAGGGGATAATTCACCCCTCCACTTT. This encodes CASSFATGDNSPLHF. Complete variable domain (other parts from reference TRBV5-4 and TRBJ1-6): ETGVTQSPTHLIKTRGQQVTLRCSSQSGHNTVSWYQQALGQGPQFIFQYYREEENGRGNFPPRFSGLQFPNYSSELNVNALELDDSALYLCASSFATGDNSPLHFGNGTRLTVT.